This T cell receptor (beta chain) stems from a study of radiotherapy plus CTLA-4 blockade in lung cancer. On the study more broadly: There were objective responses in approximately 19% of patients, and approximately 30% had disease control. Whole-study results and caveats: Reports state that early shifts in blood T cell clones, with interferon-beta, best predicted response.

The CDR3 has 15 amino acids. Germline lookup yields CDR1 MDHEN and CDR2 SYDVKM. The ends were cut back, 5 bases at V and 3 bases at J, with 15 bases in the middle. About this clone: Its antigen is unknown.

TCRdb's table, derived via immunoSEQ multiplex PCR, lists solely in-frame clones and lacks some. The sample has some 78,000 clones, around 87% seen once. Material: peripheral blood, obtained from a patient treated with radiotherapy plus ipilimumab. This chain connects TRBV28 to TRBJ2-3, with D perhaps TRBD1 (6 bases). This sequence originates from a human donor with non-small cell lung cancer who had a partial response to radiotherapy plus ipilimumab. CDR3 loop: CASSPLQGATDTQYF. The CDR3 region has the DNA TGTGCCAGCAGTCCCCTACAGGGAGCAACAGATACGCAGTATTTT.